This section outlines one T cell receptor (beta chain) sequence together with its context. Its antigen remains unknown. This specimen comes from a study of blood T cells in healthy people across ages. The V gene end was trimmed by 3 bases and the J gene end by 4 bases; junction bases not matched to a gene: 5. Germline V gene sequence: CDR1 KGHSH, CDR2 LQKENI. This CDR3 is built from 16 residues. General study results and limits: Without sorted subsets, naive and antigen-experienced compartments could not be conclusively compared. Both naive CD4+ cell counts and diversity were greater in long-lived donors than in aged donors. One million T cells yielded diversity estimates that were considered underestimates.

PCR was performed a second time for about 6 to 12 cycles using a sample-barcoded 5' primer and a J-beta primer mix. In TCRdb, the 5' RACE reads were re-called with MiXCR into one record per CDR3 protein. Here the sample spans fewer than 2,000,000 distinct CDR3 sequences, about two fifths being singletons. The study isolated at least 7 million PBMCs from each sample. The sequencing sample was made of blood. The TCR sequence derives from a human donor in good health. The chain carries TRBV18 and TRBJ2-3; 12 bases match TRBD2. CDR3 region: CASSPLAGGPSDTQYF. The CDR3 DNA reads TGTGCCAGCTCACCTCTAGCGGGGGGGCCATCAGATACGCAGTATTTT.